Included here is one T cell receptor beta chain sequence, with context. Its antigen remains unknown. TCRdb itself ran the 5' RACE reads through MiXCR, one entry per CDR3 protein. The sample holds 30,000 to 45,000 distinct CDR3 sequences, over 9.5% seen once. The data belong to a study of T-cell memory formation after mild COVID-19. Regarding the study as a whole: Mostly located in CM and EM were contracting CD4+ clones, with contracting CD8+ clones located in EMRA.

The trim removed 9 bases at V and 8 bases at J, leaving 16 bases unmatched. CDR3 length equals 15 residues. Per the germline V gene, CDR1 is SGDLS and CDR2 is YYNGEE. The origin of this receptor is a man younger than 35 who had mild COVID-19 (a few samples of this study predate the infection). Cell type and time point are not known. The rearrangement links TRBV9 to TRBJ2-3; TRBD2 agrees at 9 bases. Sample: PBMCs or a T cell subset sorted from them (not recorded which). CDR3: CATSRGRATTGTQYF. For the CDR3, the DNA is TGTGCCACCTCTCGCGGGAGGGCCACCACGGGTACGCAGTATTTT.